This T cell receptor (beta chain) was profiled in a study of T-cell reconstitution after alpha-beta-depleted transplantation in children. Trimming cost V 5 bases and J 4 bases, with 13 bases left between them. The germline gives CDR1 SGHTA, CDR2 FQGNSA. The CDR3 consists of 14 residues. This clonotype was recorded a few times. Molecular barcoding with unique molecular identifiers was used for the TCRbeta library. In TCRdb, the PCR reads were re-called with MiXCR into one record per CDR3 protein. The sample holds some 530,000 distinct CDR3 sequences, roughly an eighth seen once. The receptor was derived from a human donor who donated a stem cell graft to a child with combined immunodeficiency. Material: PBMCs from the stem cell graft donor, obtained from the stem cell graft. The chain employs TRBV7-2 and TRBJ2-3; D remains ambiguous. CDR3 region: CASSRMHSSDTQYF. CDR3 sequence (DNA): TGTGCCAGCAGCCGCATGCACAGTTCAGATACGCAGTATTTT.